One TCR beta chain is described in this entry. The target antigen is unknown. The data belong to a study of vaccination effects on CD4 cells after COVID-19. At the level of the study: Following the second dose by a median of 72 days, the post-vaccine samples were obtained. Study-level findings and limits: A shortage of convalescent patients and an absence of early post-infection timepoints characterized the study.

Before sequencing, viral peptide pools were used by the ViraFEST assay to expand antigen-specific CD4+ T cells. At the end of approximately 10 days of culture, CD4+ T cells were isolated. Two-dose BNT162b2 or mRNA-1273 vaccination was given to participants. Having tested negative for nucleocapsid antibodies, the vaccine recipients showed no prior SARS-CoV-2 infection. Cultures had half their medium replaced with IL-2 medium on days 3 and 7. Profiled with immunoSEQ multiplex PCR; TCRdb holds only in-frame clones, not every one. This sample has 20,000 to 25,000 clones, with approximately 79% found just once. V dropped 4 bases and J dropped 5 bases, with 11 bases sitting between them. The CDR3 spans 13 residues. CDR1 SNHLY and CDR2 FYNNEI come from the germline V gene.

Here the sequenced sample was CD4+ T cells from PBMCs cultured with HCoV-229E spike peptides, taken after COVID-19 vaccination. V and J are TRBV2 and TRBJ1-1; D not resolved. The clonotype was recovered from a human donor who received a COVID-19 vaccine. CDR3 bases: TGTGCCAGCAGTGTCGAAGAAAGGACTGAAGCTTTCTTT. Amino acid sequence: CASSVEERTEAFF.